The 13 T cell receptor beta chains below come from one sample, sequenced in a study of blood T cell repertoires in COVID-19. Clones were sequenced by immunoSEQ multiplex PCR, and TCRdb holds only the in-frame ones, with some missing. The sample has 300,000 to 400,000 clones; roughly nine tenths are singletons. The sample taken for sequencing was PBMCs or T cells enriched from blood (not recorded which). These receptors were taken from a man in his 60s who had recovered from COVID-19.

The chain has TRBV28 and TRBJ2-1; D is unclear. Per the germline V gene, CDR1 is MDHEN and CDR2 is SYDVKM. This CDR3 spans 13 amino acids. V lost 3 bases, J lost 6 bases, and 9 bases lay in between. CDR3 sequence: CASSFSLINEQFF. For the CDR3, the DNA is TGTGCCAGCAGTTTTAGCCTGATCAATGAGCAGTTCTTC. The entire variable domain, with the rest obtained from reference TRBV28 and TRBJ2-1, is as follows: DVKVTQSSRYLVKRTGEKVFLECVQDMDHENMFWYRQDPGLGLRLIYFSYDVKMKEKGDIPEGYSVSREKKERFSLILESASTNQTSMYLCASSFSLINEQFFGPGTRLTVL.

V and J are TRBV7-9 and TRBJ2-7, with D possibly TRBD1 on 5 matching bases. Trimming removed 5 bases at V and 2 bases at J, with 16 bases between. The CDR3 is 15 amino acids. CDR1 is SEHNR and CDR2 is FQNEAQ in the germline V gene (reference sequence). CDR3 loop: CASSRTDWGTYEQYF. CDR3 bases: TGTGCCAGCAGCAGGACCGATTGGGGCACCTACGAGCAGTACTTC. Filled out from reference TRBV7-9 and TRBJ2-7, the complete variable domain reads DTGVSQNPRHKITKRGQNVTFRCDPISEHNRLYWYRQTLGQGPEFLTYFQNEAQLEKSRLLSDRFSAERPKGSFSTLEIQRTEQGDSAMYLCASSRTDWGTYEQYFGPGTRLTVT.

This clone was seen a handful of times. This sample includes further DNA sequences coding for the same CDR3. This chain links TRBV7-2 with TRBJ2-1; perhaps TRBD2 as D (5 bases). Germline V gene lookup returns CDR1 SGHTA and CDR2 FQGNSA. Trimming removed 0 bases from V and 5 bases from J, with 8 bases in between. CDR3 length: 14 amino acids. The CDR3: CASSLAGLNNEQFF. The CDR3 DNA sequence: TGTGCCAGCAGCTTAGCCGGACTTAACAATGAGCAGTTCTTC.

This clone appeared a single time. The rearrangement links TRBV11-1 to TRBJ1-1; 7 bases align to TRBD1. Trimming took 3 bases from V and 1 from J; bases not matched to a gene: 8. Germline CDR1 reads SGHAT; CDR2 reads FQDESV (reference sequence). This CDR3 has 16 amino acids. CDR3: CASSLRRTGTNTEAFF. For the CDR3, the DNA is TGTGCCAGCAGCTTGCGGAGGACAGGCACGAACACTGAAGCTTTCTTT.

This clone has a handful of counts. The V and J genes are TRBV13 and TRBJ2-1; 11 nucleotides match TRBD2. The germline gives CDR1 PRHDT, CDR2 FYEKMQ (reference sequence). J gave up 5 bases and V 8 bases, and 5 bases lay outside the gene matches. The CDR3 sequence is 14 residues long. CDR3 sequence: CASRETSGDNEQFF. CDR3 DNA sequence: TGTGCCAGCCGAGAGACTAGCGGGGACAATGAGCAGTTCTTC.

This chain links TRBV5-1 with TRBJ1-1, with D unclear. The CDR3 loop spans 12 amino acids. Trimming removed 1 base at V and 2 bases at J, with 3 bases between. Germline V lookup: CDR1 SGHRS, CDR2 YFSETQ. CDR3 bases: TGCGCCAGCAGCTTGACTAACACTGAAGCTTTCTTT. It codes for CASSLTNTEAFF.

In this sample, this clone turned up a few times. V usage is TRBV5-1 and J usage is TRBJ2-5; 10 bases are a match to TRBD2. CDR1 is SGHRS, CDR2 YFSETQ, per germline. With 7 bases clipped from V and 4 bases from J, the junction kept 4 bases outside the gene matches. This CDR3 region has 13 residues. CDR3 DNA sequence: TGCGCCAGCTCTAGCGGGAGTGGAGAGACCCAGTACTTC. Residues: CASSSGSGETQYF.

The CDR3 protein is CSVWTGGTDTQYF. In nucleotides, the CDR3 is TGCAGCGTTTGGACAGGGGGCACAGATACGCAGTATTTT. The genes are TRBV29-1 and TRBJ2-3, with 9 nucleotides matching TRBD1. After removal of 5 bases from V and 1 base from J, the junction contained 1 base not matched to a gene. The V gene's germline CDR1 is SQVTM and CDR2 ANQGSEA. The CDR3 consists of 13 residues.

This rearrangement joins TRBV7-2 to TRBJ2-3; D is perhaps TRBD2 (5 bases). The CDR3 is made up of 18 amino acids. Germline lookup yields CDR1 SGHTA and CDR2 FQGNSA. V was trimmed by 4 bases and J by 2 bases, leaving 22 bases between them. The CDR3 DNA reads as TGTGCCAGCAGCTCCCGGTGGGGTTTAGCGATCCACACAGATACGCAGTATTTT. Its protein is CASSSRWGLAIHTDTQYF.

The chain links TRBV2 to TRBJ2-3; 12 nucleotides agree with TRBD2. Germline V gene sequence: CDR1 SNHLY, CDR2 FYNNEI. The J segment lost 1 base and the V segment lost 6 bases, leaving 17 bases of the junction unmatched. The CDR3 length is 20 residues. As DNA, the CDR3 is TGTGCCAGCAGATCCACTAGCGGGGGGATGTATGTGAGAGGCACAGATACGCAGTATTTT. It is translated as CASRSTSGGMYVRGTDTQYF. Using reference TRBV2 and TRBJ2-3 for the parts outside the CDR3, the full variable domain is EPEVTQTPSHQVTQMGQEVILRCVPISNHLYFYWYRQILGQKVEFLVSFYNNEISEKSEIFDDQFSVERPDGSNFTLKIRSTKLEDSAMYFCASRSTSGGMYVRGTDTQYFGPGTRLTVL.

The genes are TRBV5-1 and TRBJ1-1; TRBD1 might be the D (5 bases). CDR3 size: 15 residues. CDR1 and CDR2 (germline): SGHRS, YFSETQ. V lost 5 bases, J lost 2 bases, and 16 bases lay in between. As DNA, the CDR3 is TGCGCCAGCAGAAAGTCTGGCCAGGGAAACACTGAAGCTTTCTTT. The encoded protein is CASRKSGQGNTEAFF.

The rearrangement joins TRBV5-5 to TRBJ1-4; D is unclear. Germline CDR1 is SGHKS and CDR2 is YYEKEE (reference sequence). This CDR3 has 14 amino acids. V shed 2 bases and J shed 0 bases, with 5 bases lying between them. CDR3 sequence (DNA): TGTGCCAGCAGCTTCCCAGCAACTAATGAAAAACTGTTTTTT. Its protein product is CASSFPATNEKLFF.

The J gene is TRBJ2-1, the V gene TRBV5-1, with TRBD2 matching 10 bases. With 7 bases clipped from V and 15 bases from J, the junction kept 13 bases outside the gene matches. This CDR3 region has 13 residues. Germline V CDR1 and CDR2: SGHRS, YFSETQ. The CDR3 DNA is TGCGCCAGCCGCACTTGGACTAGCGGCCCCTGGTTCTTC. It codes for CASRTWTSGPWFF.